This T cell receptor beta chain came from a study of blood T cell repertoires in COVID-19. Study details: Researchers got acute and convalescent COVID-19 samples from the United States, Italy and Spain. The cDNA or gDNA used as material had been derived from T cells, B-cell-depleted T cells, or PBMCs.

Germline V lookup: CDR1 MNHEY, CDR2 SMNVEV (reference sequence). The CDR3 runs to 14 residues. The V gene lost 7 bases and the J gene lost 7 bases, with 14 bases spanning the gap. Assay: immunoSEQ multiplex PCR; the TCRdb copy retains only in-frame clones and omits some. This table has about 210,000 clones, around 82% appearing once. Input material: peripheral blood. The source of this sequence is a man in his fifties with active or convalescent COVID-19. This sequence joins TRBV27 and TRBJ1-6, with D perhaps TRBD1 (6 bases). The CDR3 is CASTRRTANSPLHF. DNA for the CDR3: TGTGCCAGCACCCGTCGGACAGCAAATTCACCCCTCCACTTT.